The 22 T cell receptor beta chains below come from one sample, sequenced in a study of T cell repertoires in aging, cancer and after chemotherapy. Amplification of TCR beta used genomic DNA extracted from peripheral blood. A mixed TRB-A/B primer pool amplified rearranged TRB by multiplex touch-down PCR. Each CDR3 protein gets one entry after TCRdb re-called the multiplex PCR reads with MiXCR. The sample comprises about 13,000 distinct CDR3 sequences, roughly 24% of which are singletons, and about 48% rests with the top ten. The sequenced material came from blood. These receptors were obtained from a human donor in good health.

The chain joins TRBV21-1 to TRBJ2-7; the table calls TRBD1, which could not be checked here. TRBV21-1 is a pseudogene locus. This CDR3 has 18 amino acids. The CDR3 spells CASSKVNYGQKDSYEQYF. The DNA for the CDR3 is TGTGCCAGCAGCAAAGTCAACTACGGACAGAAAGACTCCTACGAGCAGTACTTC.

The chain combines TRBV19 with TRBJ1-5; D is uncertain. Germline CDR1 LNHDA, CDR2 SQIVND (reference sequence). This CDR3 has 14 residues. V lost 8 bases and J lost 7, with 18 bases in between. The CDR3 nucleotides read TGTGCCAGTTGGGATAATTCAGGAGGGCAGCCCCAGCATTTT. This sequence encodes CASWDNSGGQPQHF.

Turning to this clonotype: One junction end disagrees with the germline gene, perhaps due to a read error. The chain links TRBV7-3 to TRBJ2-5; TRBD2 matches at 9 bases. Germline V gives CDR1 SGHTA, CDR2 FQGTGA. CDR3 size: 17 residues. As DNA, the CDR3 is TGTGCCAGCAGCTTAGGATTAGCGGGGGCCCACCAAGAGACACAGTACTTC. Translation: CASSLGLAGAHQETQYF.

The chain links TRBV6-1 to TRBJ1-2; no clear D. The V end lost 8 bases, the J end lost 3 bases, and 10 bases lay between the germline ends. Germline loops: CDR1 MNHNS, CDR2 SASEGT. The CDR3 runs to 12 residues. The CDR3 nucleotides read TGTGCCAGCGAAAACAGCTACTATGGCTACACCTTC. Its translation: CASENSYYGYTF.

This chain joins TRBV6-5 and TRBJ1-1; the D gene is possibly TRBD1 (6 bases). CDR1 is MNHEY and CDR2 is SVGAGI in the germline V gene. This CDR3 has 15 amino acids. V lost 5 bases, J lost 2 bases, and 15 bases lay in between. CDR3: CASSTSGQINTEAFF. CDR3 in DNA: TGTGCCAGCAGTACAAGCGGACAGATTAACACTGAAGCTTTCTTT.

V is TRBV20-1 and J is TRBJ2-3; 7 positions agree with TRBD1. The J segment lost 3 bases and the V segment lost 0 bases, leaving 9 bases of the junction unmatched. The germline V gene encodes CDR1 DFQATT and CDR2 SNEGSKA (reference sequence). The CDR3 loop spans 16 amino acids. CDR3 nucleotides: TGCAGTGCTAGAGATGAAGTGACAGGGTTTACAGATACGCAGTATTTT. Protein: CSARDEVTGFTDTQYF.

This clonotype was observed a handful of times. The chain combines TRBV12-3 or TRBV12-4 with TRBJ2-3; D is possibly TRBD1 or TRBD2 (6 bases each). The CDR3 runs 14 residues. Trimming removed 0 bases at V and 7 bases at J, with 11 bases between. The CDR3 loop is CASSLAGGPYTQYF. The CDR3 DNA follows: TGTGCCAGCAGTTTAGCGGGGGGCCCCTATACGCAGTATTTT.

The V and J genes are TRBV5-1 and TRBJ2-3; the match to TRBD1 covers 10 bases. Germline CDR1 reads SGHRS; CDR2 reads YFSETQ. The CDR3 length is 15 residues. V shed 4 bases, J shed 6 bases, and the junction held 8 bases outside the gene matches. The CDR3 DNA is TGCGCCAGCAGCAACCTCGGACAGGGGGTCGATACGCAGTATTTT. This translates into CASSNLGQGVDTQYF.

Only a few counts were recorded for this clonotype. The chain uses TRBV5-4 and TRBJ2-6; D not certain. Deletions cut 4 bases from V and 0 bases from J, with 20 bases between. CDR3 length equals 19 residues. Germline CDR1 reads SGHNT; CDR2 reads YYREEE (reference sequence). The CDR3 region is CASSARKNRLDSGANVLTF. CDR3 DNA: TGTGCCAGCAGCGCGAGGAAAAACCGGTTGGACTCTGGGGCCAACGTCCTGACTTTC.

V and J are TRBV20-1 and TRBJ1-5, with TRBD1 matching over 8 bases. Germline CDR1 is DFQATT and CDR2 is SNEGSKA (reference sequence). Trimming removed 6 bases from V and 9 bases from J; junction bases left unmatched: 16. The CDR3 has 15 amino acids. Here the CDR3 DNA reads TGCAGTGCGTTAAACCCTCAGGGGGCGCGGTTGCCCCAGCATTTT. Amino acids: CSALNPQGARLPQHF.

This clonotype was counted only a few times. J is TRBJ1-5 and V is TRBV28; D possibly corresponds to TRBD1 (5 bases). Germline values: CDR1 MDHEN, CDR2 SYDVKM. V was shortened by 6 bases and J by 6 bases, with 15 bases between the two germline ends. The CDR3 sequence is 14 residues long. The DNA of the CDR3 is TGTGCCAGCAGGAGAGGGGACGGCCGTCAGCCCCAGCATTTT. Translating it yields CASRRGDGRQPQHF.

The V gene is TRBV5-5, the J gene TRBJ2-2; unclear D gene. This CDR3 is 16 amino acids long. Trimming removed 4 bases from V and 1 base from J, with 14 bases in between. The germline gives CDR1 SGHKS, CDR2 YYEKEE (reference sequence). The CDR3 nucleotides are TGTGCCAGCAGCCTGGCTGGGGTATTGAACACCGGGGAGCTGTTTTTT. Translated: CASSLAGVLNTGELFF.

In its sample, this clonotype was seen a few times. The V call is TRBV19, the J call TRBJ2-5; D might be TRBD1 or TRBD2, each matching 5 bases. Germline-derived CDR1 and CDR2 are LNHDA and SQIVND (reference sequence). V was shortened by 5 bases and J by 4 bases, with 14 bases between the two germline ends. CDR3 length: 14 residues. The CDR3 reads CASSFVGVGETQYF. The CDR3 coding sequence is TGTGCCAGTAGTTTTGTGGGGGTGGGAGAGACCCAGTACTTC.

V usage is TRBV18 and J usage is TRBJ1-1; 9 bases fit TRBD1. CDR3 size: 13 residues. Germline-derived CDR1 and CDR2 are KGHSH and LQKENI. V shed 8 bases and J 5 bases; nucleotides not matched to a gene: 6. In DNA form, the CDR3 reads TGTGCCAGCCTCTCGGACAGGGGAACTGAAGCTTTCTTT. It specifies CASLSDRGTEAFF.

The sample holds a few counts of this clonotype. J is TRBJ2-7 and V is TRBV20-1; the match to TRBD2 covers 16 bases. The germline V gene encodes CDR1 DFQATT and CDR2 SNEGSKA (reference sequence). V dropped 3 bases and J dropped 3; count of bases not matched to a gene: 5. The CDR3 runs to 16 residues. The CDR3 region has the DNA TGCAGTGCTAGTGGGACTAGCGGGGGGGCGGTCTACGAGCAGTACTTC. Translation: CSASGTSGGAVYEQYF.

The CDR3 coding sequence is TGTGCCAGCAGCTTGACCCTGGGGTACGAGCAGTACTTC. It translates to CASSLTLGYEQYF. This chain uses TRBV7-9 with TRBJ2-7; D not certain. There are 13 residues in the CDR3. V was clipped by 3 bases and J by 4 bases, with 10 bases between them. The germline gives CDR1 SEHNR, CDR2 FQNEAQ (reference sequence).

This chain uses TRBV7-2 with TRBJ1-6, with 9 bases lining up with TRBD1. V gave up 4 bases and J gave up 10 bases; unmatched junction bases: 8. The V gene's germline CDR1 is SGHTA and CDR2 FQGNSA. This CDR3 contains 15 residues. As DNA, the CDR3 is TGTGCCAGCAGCTCTACAGGGGGCGTCGGCTCACCCCTCCACTTT. As protein: CASSSTGGVGSPLHF.

This chain links TRBV5-4 with TRBJ1-2; maybe TRBD1 (5 bases). Trimming removed 2 bases from V and 7 bases from J, with 18 bases in between. The CDR3 runs 15 residues. Per the germline V gene, CDR1 is SGHNT and CDR2 is YYREEE (reference sequence). The CDR3 coding sequence is TGTGCCAGCAGCTTCCCCGGGGTTTCAGGGAGTGGCTACACCTTC. Residues: CASSFPGVSGSGYTF.

This clonotype was detected only a few times. The CDR3 sequence is CASSLGAGQEQYF. The CDR3 DNA reads TGTGCCAGCAGCTTAGGCGCAGGTCAAGAGCAGTACTTC. The V call is TRBV7-2, the J call TRBJ2-7; the D is unclear. The germline V gene has CDR1 SGHTA and CDR2 FQGNSA. With 1 base removed from V and 7 bases from J, the gap between germline ends came to 11 bases. This CDR3 is built from 13 residues.

This chain links TRBV19 with TRBJ1-6; 8 nucleotides align to TRBD1. CDR1 is LNHDA, CDR2 SQIVND, per germline (reference sequence). This CDR3 spans 16 amino acids. J gave up 10 bases and V 1 base, and 9 bases lay outside the gene matches. CDR3 amino acids: CASSIVQGAGLSPLHF. The CDR3 DNA reads as TGTGCCAGTAGTATAGTGCAGGGGGCCGGTCTGTCACCCCTCCACTTT.

This rearrangement joins TRBV15 to TRBJ2-3; no definite D call. Germline values: CDR1 LNHNV, CDR2 YYDKDF (reference sequence). This CDR3 has 14 amino acids. With 0 bases removed from V and 2 bases from J, the gap between germline ends came to 6 bases. The CDR3 is CATSRDDITDTQYF. In DNA, the CDR3 is TGTGCCACCAGCAGAGATGATATCACAGATACGCAGTATTTT.

This clonotype was found a few times. V gene TRBV7-9 combines with J gene TRBJ2-5; TRBD2 agrees at 7 bases. V lost 3 bases and J lost 5; bases outside the gene matches: 9. Germline assignment: CDR1 SEHNR and CDR2 FQNEAQ (reference sequence). The CDR3 consists of 15 residues. The CDR3 is CASSLGGSGSETQYF. The CDR3 nucleotides are TGTGCCAGCAGCTTGGGGGGGAGTGGTTCGGAGACCCAGTACTTC. Drawing the rest from reference TRBV7-9 and TRBJ2-5, the complete variable domain is DTGVSQNPRHKITKRGQNVTFRCDPISEHNRLYWYRQTLGQGPEFLTYFQNEAQLEKSRLLSDRFSAERPKGSFSTLEIQRTEQGDSAMYLCASSLGGSGSETQYFGPGTRLLVL.